The clone carrying this T cell receptor (beta chain) was detected many times. Its matching antigen is unknown. From genomic DNA, TCR beta CDR3 was amplified by two-round multiplex PCR. Used in first-round PCR were primers specific to each TRBV and TRBJ gene. TCRdb fed the multiplex PCR reads into MiXCR, producing one record per CDR3 protein. The table shows fewer than 40,000 distinct CDR3 sequences, with approximately 35% occurring only once. This record comes from a study of prognosis after radiotherapy for stage I lung cancer. Study-wide context: All of the enrolled patients had stage I non-small cell lung cancer, and they joined between April 2018 and 2019. Four or five patients had oligometastatic NSCLC after their primary tumor was surgically resected, and more than eleven patients had newly diagnosed primary stage I lung tumors. General study results and limits: Diminished Shannon entropy following stereotactic body radiation therapy characterized patients who developed distant metastases.

Germline V CDR1 and CDR2: LNHDA, SQIVND (reference sequence). With V trimmed by 6 bases and J by 1 base, 9 bases remained unmatched. The CDR3 contains 16 residues. Two separate time points each saw a draw of 4.5 to 7.5 milliliters of peripheral blood. The origin of this receptor is a donor aged 50 or older with non-small cell lung cancer. The V gene is TRBV19, the J gene TRBJ2-5; the match to TRBD2 covers 9 bases. The source material was PBMCs, sampled before or after stereotactic body radiation therapy (not recorded which). CDR3 DNA sequence: TGTGCCAGTAGGGTTCGGGCTAGCGGGGCCCAAGAGACCCAGTACTTC. It specifies CASRVRASGAQETQYF.